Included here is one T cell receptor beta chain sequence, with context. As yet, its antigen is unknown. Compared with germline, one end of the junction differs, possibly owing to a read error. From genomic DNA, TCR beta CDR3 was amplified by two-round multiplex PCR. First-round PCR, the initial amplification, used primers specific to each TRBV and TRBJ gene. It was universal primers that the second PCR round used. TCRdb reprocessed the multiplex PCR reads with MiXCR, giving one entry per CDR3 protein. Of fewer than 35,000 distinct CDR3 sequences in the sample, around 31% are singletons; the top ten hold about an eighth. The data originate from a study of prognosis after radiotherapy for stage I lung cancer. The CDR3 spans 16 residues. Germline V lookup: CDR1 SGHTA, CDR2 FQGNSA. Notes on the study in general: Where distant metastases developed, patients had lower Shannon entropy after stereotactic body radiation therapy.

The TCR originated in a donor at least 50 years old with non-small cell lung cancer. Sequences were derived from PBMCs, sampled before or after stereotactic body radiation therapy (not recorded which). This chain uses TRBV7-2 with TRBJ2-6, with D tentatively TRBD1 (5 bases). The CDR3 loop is CAIPIGPYSGANVQTF. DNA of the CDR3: TGTGCCATTCCTATCGGGCCGTACTCTGGGGCCAACGTCCAGACTTTC.